The 8 T cell receptor beta chains below were found in one sample sequenced in a study of T cell responses to AZD1222 COVID-19 vaccine. Assay used: immunoSEQ multiplex PCR; TCRdb lists only in-frame clones, some missing. The table lists around 140,000 clones, 89% of them singletons. The sequenced sample was peripheral blood, obtained on day 0 of AZD1222 vaccination. The receptors were gathered from an adult in good health.

This chain connects TRBV5-6 to TRBJ2-5, with D possibly being TRBD2 (7 bases). V was pared by 1 base and J by 5 bases, with 12 bases between. The germline CDR1 and CDR2 sequences are SGHDT and YYEEEE. This CDR3 spans 14 amino acids. The DNA for the CDR3 is TGTGCCAGCAGCTTGAAACAGGGAGGGGAGACCCAGTACTTC. Translating it yields CASSLKQGGETQYF.

The DNA for the CDR3 is TGTGCCAGCAGCTATACCGGGACCTCGAACACTGAAGCTTTCTTT. It encodes CASSYTGTSNTEAFF. The chain is built from TRBV7-2 and TRBJ1-1; weak D call: TRBD1 (5 bases). The CDR3 has 15 residues. From germline, CDR1 is SGHTA and CDR2 FQGNSA. V lost 4 bases to trimming and J lost 1 base, with 13 bases between them.

V usage is TRBV5-4 and J usage is TRBJ2-7, with D possibly TRBD2 on 5 matching bases. The CDR3 has 12 amino acids. Trimming stripped 7 bases from V and 0 bases from J, with 8 bases between. Germline values: CDR1 SGHNT, CDR2 YYREEE (reference sequence). The chain's CDR3 is CASSGLSYEQYF. DNA of the CDR3: TGTGCCAGCTCCGGACTCTCCTACGAGCAGTACTTC.

This clone was counted a single time. The chain has TRBV7-9 and TRBJ2-7; D is unclear. The V and J ends lost 6 bases and 4 bases respectively, with 16 bases between them. The germline V gene encodes CDR1 SEHNR and CDR2 FQNEAQ (reference sequence). The CDR3 runs 14 residues. The CDR3, as DNA: TGTGCCAGCAGTTTTAAACCGGTTCTTTACGAGCAGTACTTC. Amino acid sequence: CASSFKPVLYEQYF.

The genes are TRBV3-1 (or the pseudogene TRBV3-2) and TRBJ1-4; D not certain. Germline CDR1 reads LGHDT; CDR2 reads YNNKEL (reference sequence). The length of the CDR3 is 15 residues. The germline V and J ends were trimmed by 0 bases and 8 bases, with 13 bases remaining between them. The CDR3: CASSQDPNGYEKLFF. The CDR3 DNA sequence: TGTGCCAGCAGCCAAGACCCGAACGGGTACGAAAAACTGTTTTTT.

CDR3 sequence reads: CASSRAGGYTDTQYF. The CDR3 coding sequence is TGTGCCAGCAGCCGAGCGGGGGGATACACAGATACGCAGTATTTT. The chain is built from TRBV9 and TRBJ2-3, with TRBD2 identical over 9 bases. The length of the CDR3 is 15 residues. J was trimmed by 2 bases and V by 4 bases; bases with no gene match: 5. The germline gives CDR1 SGDLS, CDR2 YYNGEE.

A few counts support this clone. The gene calls are TRBV19 and TRBJ1-4; TRBD1 might be the D (6 bases). The germline V gene has CDR1 LNHDA and CDR2 SQIVND (reference sequence). Trimming pared 6 bases from V and 1 base from J, leaving 9 bases between. There are 14 residues in the CDR3. The CDR3 protein is CASSQQGTNEKLFF. CDR3 DNA sequence: TGTGCCAGTAGCCAACAGGGAACTAATGAAAAACTGTTTTTT.

This clone was found a few times. V and J are TRBV5-4 and TRBJ2-1; the match to TRBD2 covers 9 bases. This CDR3 spans 15 amino acids. Unmatched junction bases numbered 11, after V lost 4 bases and J lost 9 bases. Germline CDR1 reads SGHNT; CDR2 reads YYREEE (reference sequence). CDR3 sequence: CASSRAAGGPGEQFF. The CDR3 coding sequence is TGTGCCAGCAGCCGGGCGGCGGGGGGGCCGGGTGAGCAGTTCTTC. Full variable domain (missing parts from reference TRBV5-4 and TRBJ2-1): ETGVTQSPTHLIKTRGQQVTLRCSSQSGHNTVSWYQQALGQGPQFIFQYYREEENGRGNFPPRFSGLQFPNYSSELNVNALELDDSALYLCASSRAAGGPGEQFFGPGTRLTVL.